Sequencing of this TCR beta chain was carried out in a study of T cells after yellow fever vaccination. Findings of the study overall: CD4 and CD8 compartments shared a small share of clonotypes, likely from convergent recombination. Abundant contaminating clonotypes from the bulk population could appear in FACS-sorted repertoires.

This clonotype was picked up a small number of times. Its antigen is currently unknown. 5'RACE template switching produced TCR cDNA carrying a universal primer site and UMIs. TCRdb ran MiXCR on the 5' RACE reads and lists one entry per CDR3 protein. Counted here are around 120,000 distinct CDR3 sequences, about 15% occurring once; the ten biggest clones make up around 40%. The CDR3 extends over 17 amino acids. The germline gives CDR1 MNHEY, CDR2 SMNVEV (reference sequence). The V and J ends lost 3 bases and 1 base, in that order; junction bases with no gene match: 12. Specimen: CD8+ T cells sorted from PBMCs, collected 5 days after the yellow fever booster vaccination. This chain uses TRBV27 with TRBJ2-7; 7 bases match TRBD2. The sequence was obtained from a man between 18 and 29 years old who received the YFV17D yellow fever vaccine. The CDR3, as DNA: TGTGCCAGCAGTTTCTTGGGTTCGGGGGGATTTTCCTACGAGCAGTACTTC. Translating gives CASSFLGSGGFSYEQYF.